Listed here are 11 T cell receptor beta chains from one sample, sequenced in a study of blood T cell repertoires in COVID-19. TCRdb's table, derived via immunoSEQ multiplex PCR, lists solely in-frame clones and lacks some. This table has under 300,000 clones, 89% appearing once. Specimen: PBMCs or T cells enriched from blood (not recorded which). The source is a woman aged 60-75 years who had recovered from COVID-19.

The chain combines TRBV27 with TRBJ2-2; 7 bases align to TRBD2. The trim removed 3 bases at V and 6 bases at J, leaving 10 bases unmatched. Germline values: CDR1 MNHEY, CDR2 SMNVEV (reference sequence). The CDR3 is 16 residues long. In DNA, the CDR3 is TGTGCCAGCAGTTTTGAACTAGCGATTAGTCCCGGGGAGCTGTTTTTT. It translates to CASSFELAISPGELFF.

This clone was counted once. The chain links TRBV28 to TRBJ2-5; no firm D call. The ends were cut back, 2 bases at V and 0 bases at J, with 4 bases in the middle. The germline CDR1 and CDR2 sequences are MDHEN and SYDVKM. The CDR3 has 13 amino acids. This chain's CDR3 is CASSLNNQETQYF. The CDR3 nucleotides read TGTGCCAGCAGTTTAAACAACCAAGAGACCCAGTACTTC.

This chain connects TRBV5-1 to TRBJ1-2; D is ambiguous. The germline CDR1 and CDR2 sequences are SGHRS and YFSETQ. V lost 0 bases, J lost 8 bases, and 11 bases lay in between. There are 13 residues in the CDR3. The CDR3 is CASSLVGVFGYTF. The CDR3 DNA follows: TGCGCCAGCAGCTTGGTCGGGGTTTTCGGCTACACCTTC.

The chain employs TRBV18 and TRBJ1-1; 8 bases are a match to TRBD1. V lost 3 bases and J lost 0; bases outside the gene matches: 6. Per the germline V gene, CDR1 is KGHSH and CDR2 is LQKENI. The CDR3 length is 16 residues. CDR3 amino acids: CASSPTGTGLNTEAFF. Written as DNA, the CDR3 is TGTGCCAGCTCACCGACAGGGACAGGCCTGAACACTGAAGCTTTCTTT.

The chain uses TRBV30 and TRBJ2-1; possibly TRBD2 for D (5 bases). The CDR3 extends over 10 amino acids. Trimming took off 6 bases at V and 7 bases at J, with 7 bases between the two ends. Germline CDR1 reads GTSNPN; CDR2 reads SVGIG (reference sequence). Here the CDR3 DNA reads TGTGCCTGCGACTATAATGAGCAGTTCTTC. Translation: CACDYNEQFF.

The chain employs TRBV7-3 and TRBJ2-2; 9 nucleotides line up with TRBD2. V gave up 1 base and J gave up 7 bases; unmatched junction bases: 10. Per germline, CDR1 SGHTA and CDR2 FQGTGA. The CDR3 sequence is 17 residues long. The CDR3 protein is CASSLIRRGGPNGELFF. The CDR3 DNA reads as TGTGCCAGCAGCTTAATTAGGCGGGGGGGCCCGAACGGGGAGCTGTTTTTT.

The V and J genes are TRBV7-9 and TRBJ1-1; no definite D call. V was cut by 2 bases and J by 11 bases, with 12 bases left in between. The CDR3 has 12 residues. CDR1 is SEHNR, CDR2 FQNEAQ, per germline (reference sequence). Here the CDR3 reads CASSLSTIGAFF. In DNA form, the CDR3 reads TGTGCCAGCAGCTTATCCACTATCGGGGCTTTCTTT.

This sequence joins TRBV4-1 and TRBJ1-4, with D unclear. CDR1 and CDR2 from the germline V gene are MGHRA and YSYEKL. The V end was cut by 0 bases, the J end by 3 bases, with 8 bases between. The CDR3 consists of 15 residues. The CDR3 nucleotides are TGCGCCAGCAGCCAAGATAACATGGCTAATGAAAAACTGTTTTTT. The encoded protein is CASSQDNMANEKLFF.

This chain uses TRBV28 with TRBJ2-3; 8 nucleotides agree with TRBD2. The V gene's germline CDR1 is MDHEN and CDR2 SYDVKM. Trimming took 8 bases from V and 0 from J; bases not matched to a gene: 4. The CDR3 contains 14 residues. The chain's CDR3 is CASFLAGSTDTQYF. CDR3 DNA: TGTGCCAGCTTCCTAGCGGGCAGCACAGATACGCAGTATTTT.

J is TRBJ1-4 and V is TRBV29-1, with 7 bases identical to TRBD1. The germline gives CDR1 SQVTM, CDR2 ANQGSEA. There are 12 residues in the CDR3. J lost 7 bases, V lost 4 bases, and 3 bases had no gene match. The CDR3 region is CSVANRGEKLFF. Written as DNA, the CDR3 is TGCAGCGTTGCGAACAGGGGTGAAAAACTGTTTTTT.

This chain connects TRBV7-2 to TRBJ2-7; a possible D gene is TRBD2 (5 bases). This CDR3 has 15 amino acids. The V and J ends lost 3 bases and 5 bases respectively, with 17 bases between them. Germline CDR1 SGHTA, CDR2 FQGNSA. The DNA for the CDR3 is TGTGCCAGCAGCTTCCCCCGGGAATGGTCTCACGAGCAGTACTTC. It yields the protein CASSFPREWSHEQYF.